Here is one T cell receptor (beta chain) with its context. These data are taken from a study of blood T cell repertoires in COVID-19. Study as a whole: Whether acute or convalescent, the COVID-19 samples came from the United States, Italy and Spain.

How the authors handled the data: Amplification of reference gene primers provided the estimated nucleated cell counts. Measured with immunoSEQ multiplex PCR; TCRdb has only the in-frame clones, and not every one. The V and J calls and clone size were taken over from that table, and D and trimming were inferred from the DNA. The table lists about 230,000 clones, more than 80% of them singletons. Participants, roughly 18 to 89 years old, spanned around 25 US areas. The source is a man between 60 and 75 years old who had recovered from COVID-19. The specimen sequenced was PBMCs or T cells enriched from blood (not recorded which).

The chain's CDR3 is CASSSRTSHEQYF. The DNA of the CDR3 is TGTGCCAGCAGCTCAAGGACTAGCCACGAGCAGTACTTC. This rearrangement joins TRBV7-9 to TRBJ2-7; TRBD2 matches 8 bases. CDR3 length equals 13 residues. Germline V gene lookup returns CDR1 SEHNR and CDR2 FQNEAQ (reference sequence). V shed 4 bases, J shed 5 bases, and the junction held 4 bases outside the gene matches.